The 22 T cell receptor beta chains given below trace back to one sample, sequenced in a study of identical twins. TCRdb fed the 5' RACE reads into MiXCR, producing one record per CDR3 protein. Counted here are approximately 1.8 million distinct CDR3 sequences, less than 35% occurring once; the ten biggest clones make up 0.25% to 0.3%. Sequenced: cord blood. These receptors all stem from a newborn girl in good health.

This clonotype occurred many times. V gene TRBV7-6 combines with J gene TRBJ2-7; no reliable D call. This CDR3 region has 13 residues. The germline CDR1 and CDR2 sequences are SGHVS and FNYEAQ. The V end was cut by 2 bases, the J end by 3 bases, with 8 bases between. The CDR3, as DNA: TGTGCCAGCAGCTTAAACTCATACTACGAGCAGTACTTC. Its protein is CASSLNSYYEQYF.

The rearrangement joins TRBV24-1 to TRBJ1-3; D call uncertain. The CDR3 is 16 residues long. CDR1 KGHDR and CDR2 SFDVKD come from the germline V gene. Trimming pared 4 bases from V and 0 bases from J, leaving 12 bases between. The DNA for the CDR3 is TGTGCCACCAGTGAAACCCAGCCCTCCTCTGGAAACACCATATATTTT. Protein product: CATSETQPSSGNTIYF.

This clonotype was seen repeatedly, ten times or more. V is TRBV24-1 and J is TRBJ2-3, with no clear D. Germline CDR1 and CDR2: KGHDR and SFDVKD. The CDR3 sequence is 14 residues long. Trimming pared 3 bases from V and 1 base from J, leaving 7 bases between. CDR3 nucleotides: TGTGCCACCAGTGATGCTTTTCGCACAGATACGCAGTATTTT. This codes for CATSDAFRTDTQYF.

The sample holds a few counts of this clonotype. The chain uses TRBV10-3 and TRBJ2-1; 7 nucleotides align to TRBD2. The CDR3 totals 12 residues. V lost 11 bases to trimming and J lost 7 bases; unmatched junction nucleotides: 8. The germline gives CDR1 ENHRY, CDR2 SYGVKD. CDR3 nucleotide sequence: TGTGCCTCCCACGGGAGGAAGAATGAGCAGTTCTTC. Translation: CASHGRKNEQFF.

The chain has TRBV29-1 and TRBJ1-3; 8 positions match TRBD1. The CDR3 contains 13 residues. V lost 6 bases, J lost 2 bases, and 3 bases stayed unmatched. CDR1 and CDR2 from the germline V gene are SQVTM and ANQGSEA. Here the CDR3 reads CSVRTGPGNTIYF. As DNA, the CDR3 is TGCAGCGTCCGGACAGGGCCTGGAAACACCATATATTTT.

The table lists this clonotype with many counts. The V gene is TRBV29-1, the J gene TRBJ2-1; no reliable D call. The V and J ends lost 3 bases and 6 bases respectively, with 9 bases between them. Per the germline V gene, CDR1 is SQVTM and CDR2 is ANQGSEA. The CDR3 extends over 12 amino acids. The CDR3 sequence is CSVDSIPNEQFF. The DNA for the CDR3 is TGCAGCGTTGATTCTATCCCCAATGAGCAGTTCTTC.

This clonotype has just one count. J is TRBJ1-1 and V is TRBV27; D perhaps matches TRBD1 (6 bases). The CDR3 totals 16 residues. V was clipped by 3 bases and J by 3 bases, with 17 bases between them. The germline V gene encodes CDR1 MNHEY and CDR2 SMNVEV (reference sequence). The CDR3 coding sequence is TGTGCCAGCAGTTTTGGGATTGAGGCAGGGGACACTGAAGCTTTCTTT. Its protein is CASSFGIEAGDTEAFF.

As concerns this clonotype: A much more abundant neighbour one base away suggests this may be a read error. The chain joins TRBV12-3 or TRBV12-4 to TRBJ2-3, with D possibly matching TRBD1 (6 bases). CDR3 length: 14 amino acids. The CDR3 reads CASSPTGSTDAQYF. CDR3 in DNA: TGTGCCAGCAGCCCTACAGGGTCGACAGATGCGCAGTATTTT.

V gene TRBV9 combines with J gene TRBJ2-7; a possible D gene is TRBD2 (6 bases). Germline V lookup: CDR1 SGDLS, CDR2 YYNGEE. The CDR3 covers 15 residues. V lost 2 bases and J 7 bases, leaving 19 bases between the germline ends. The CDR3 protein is CASSVPSTSLGEQYF. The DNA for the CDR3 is TGTGCCAGCAGCGTCCCCTCGACTAGTCTAGGTGAGCAGTACTTC.

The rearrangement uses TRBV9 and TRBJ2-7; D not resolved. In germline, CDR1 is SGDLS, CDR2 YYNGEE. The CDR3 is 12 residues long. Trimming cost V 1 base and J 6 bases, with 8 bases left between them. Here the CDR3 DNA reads TGTGCCAGCAGCGTAAATGGCGGCGAGCAGTACTTC. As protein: CASSVNGGEQYF.

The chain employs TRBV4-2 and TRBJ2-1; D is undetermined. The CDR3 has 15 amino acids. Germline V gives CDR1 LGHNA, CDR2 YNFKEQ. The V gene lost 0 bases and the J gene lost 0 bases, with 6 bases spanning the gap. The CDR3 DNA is TGTGCCAGCAGCCAAGACCTGTTCTCCTACAATGAGCAGTTCTTC. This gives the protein CASSQDLFSYNEQFF.

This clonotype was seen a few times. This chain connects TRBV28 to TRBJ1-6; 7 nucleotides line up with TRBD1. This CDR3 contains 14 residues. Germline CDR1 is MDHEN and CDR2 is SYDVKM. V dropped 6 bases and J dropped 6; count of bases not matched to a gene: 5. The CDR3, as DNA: TGTGCCAGCAGCCTGACAGGGTCTAATTCACCCCTCCACTTT. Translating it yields CASSLTGSNSPLHF.

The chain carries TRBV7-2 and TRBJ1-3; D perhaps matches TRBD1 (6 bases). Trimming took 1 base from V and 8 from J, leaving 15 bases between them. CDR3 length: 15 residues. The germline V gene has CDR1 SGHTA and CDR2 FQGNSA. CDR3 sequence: CASSLDDRKSDTIYF. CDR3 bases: TGTGCCAGCAGCTTAGATGACAGGAAATCAGACACCATATATTTT. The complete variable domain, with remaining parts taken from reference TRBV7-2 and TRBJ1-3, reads GAGVSQSPSNKVTEKGKDVELRCDPISGHTALYWYRQSLGQGLEFLIYFQGNSAPDKSGLPSDRFSAERTGGSVSTLTIQRTQQEDSAVYLCASSLDDRKSDTIYFGEGSWLTVV.

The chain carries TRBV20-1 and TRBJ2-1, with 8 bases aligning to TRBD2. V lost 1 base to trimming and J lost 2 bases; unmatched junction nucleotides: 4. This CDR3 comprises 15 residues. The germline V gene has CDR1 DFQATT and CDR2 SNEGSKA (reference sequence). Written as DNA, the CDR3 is TGCAGTGCTAGAGCTAGGACTAGCCCCTACAATGAGCAGTTCTTC. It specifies CSARARTSPYNEQFF.

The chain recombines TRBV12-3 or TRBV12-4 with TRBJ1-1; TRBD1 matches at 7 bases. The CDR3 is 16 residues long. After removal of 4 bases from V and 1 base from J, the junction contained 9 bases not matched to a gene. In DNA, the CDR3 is TGTGCCAGCAGTTCCGTGAGACAGGGTGGGAACACTGAAGCTTTCTTT. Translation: CASSSVRQGGNTEAFF.

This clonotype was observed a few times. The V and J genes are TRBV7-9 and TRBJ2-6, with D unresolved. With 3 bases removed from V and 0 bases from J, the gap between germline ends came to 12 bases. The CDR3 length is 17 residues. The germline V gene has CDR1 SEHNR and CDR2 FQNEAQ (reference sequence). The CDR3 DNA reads TGTGCCAGCAGCTTTCCCCTACAGCCCTCTGGGGCCAACGTCCTGACTTTC. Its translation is CASSFPLQPSGANVLTF.

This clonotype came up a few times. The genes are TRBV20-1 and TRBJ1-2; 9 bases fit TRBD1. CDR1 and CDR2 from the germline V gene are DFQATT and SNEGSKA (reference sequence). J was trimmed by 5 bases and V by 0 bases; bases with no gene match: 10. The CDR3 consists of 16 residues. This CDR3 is CSARDDRGDRAYGYTF. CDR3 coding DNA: TGCAGTGCTAGAGATGACCGAGGGGACAGGGCTTATGGCTACACCTTC.

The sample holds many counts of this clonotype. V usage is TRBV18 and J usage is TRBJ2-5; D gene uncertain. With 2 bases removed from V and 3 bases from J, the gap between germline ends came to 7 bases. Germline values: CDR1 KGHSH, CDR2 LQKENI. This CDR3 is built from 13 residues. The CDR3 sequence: CASSPDKKETQYF. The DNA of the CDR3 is TGTGCCAGCTCACCAGACAAAAAAGAGACCCAGTACTTC.

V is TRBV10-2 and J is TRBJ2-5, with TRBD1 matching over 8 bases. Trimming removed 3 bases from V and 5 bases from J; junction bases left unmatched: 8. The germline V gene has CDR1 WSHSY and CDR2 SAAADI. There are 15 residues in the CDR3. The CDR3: CASSEMTGEEETQYF. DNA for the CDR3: TGCGCCAGCAGTGAAATGACAGGGGAGGAGGAGACCCAGTACTTC.

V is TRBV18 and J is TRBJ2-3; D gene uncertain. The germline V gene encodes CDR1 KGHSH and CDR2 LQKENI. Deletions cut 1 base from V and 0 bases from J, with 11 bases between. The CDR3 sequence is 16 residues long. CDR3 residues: CASSPLPGLSTDTQYF. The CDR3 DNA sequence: TGTGCCAGCTCACCACTCCCAGGATTGAGCACAGATACGCAGTATTTT. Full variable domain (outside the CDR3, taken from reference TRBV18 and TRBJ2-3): NAGVMQNPRHLVRRRGQEARLRCSPMKGHSHVYWYRQLPEEGLKFMVYLQKENIIDESGMPKERFSAEFPKEGPSILRIQQVVRGDSAAYFCASSPLPGLSTDTQYFGPGTRLTVL.

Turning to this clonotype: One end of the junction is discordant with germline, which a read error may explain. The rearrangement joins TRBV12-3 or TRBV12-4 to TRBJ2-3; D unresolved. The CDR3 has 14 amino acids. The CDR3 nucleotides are TGTGCCAGCAGTTTATTCAGGCGCACAGATGCGCAGTATTTT. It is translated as CASSLFRRTDAQYF.

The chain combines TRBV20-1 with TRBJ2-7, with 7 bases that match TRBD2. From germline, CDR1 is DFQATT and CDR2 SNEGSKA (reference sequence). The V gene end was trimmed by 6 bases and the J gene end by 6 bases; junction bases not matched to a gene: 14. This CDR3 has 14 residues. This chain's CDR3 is CSAWEGTPLGEQYF. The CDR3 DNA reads TGCAGTGCCTGGGAGGGTACCCCATTAGGCGAGCAGTACTTC.